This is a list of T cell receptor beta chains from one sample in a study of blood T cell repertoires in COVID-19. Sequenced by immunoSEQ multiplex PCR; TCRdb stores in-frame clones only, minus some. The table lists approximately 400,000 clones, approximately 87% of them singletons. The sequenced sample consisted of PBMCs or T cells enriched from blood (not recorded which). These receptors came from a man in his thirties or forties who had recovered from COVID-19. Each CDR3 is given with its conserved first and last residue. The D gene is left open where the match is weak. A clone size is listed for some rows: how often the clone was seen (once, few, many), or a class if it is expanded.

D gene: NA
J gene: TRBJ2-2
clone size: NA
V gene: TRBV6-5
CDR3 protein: CASSYGAGETGELFF
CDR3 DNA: TGTGCCAGCAGTTACGGGGCAGGGGAGACCGGGGAGCTGTTTTTT

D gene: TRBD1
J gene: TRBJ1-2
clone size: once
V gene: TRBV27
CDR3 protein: CASSLSDRGYGYTF
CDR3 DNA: TGTGCCAGCAGTTTATCGGACAGGGGGTATGGCTACACCTTC

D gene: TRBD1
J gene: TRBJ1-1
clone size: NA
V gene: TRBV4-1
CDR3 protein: CASSQVFGTGGGMNTEAFF
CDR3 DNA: TGCGCCAGCAGCCAAGTTTTCGGTACAGGGGGCGGCATGAACACTGAAGCTTTCTTT

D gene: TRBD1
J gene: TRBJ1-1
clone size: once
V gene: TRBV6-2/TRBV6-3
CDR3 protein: CASSYRRGRGDTEAFF
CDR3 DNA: TGTGCCAGCAGTTACCGAAGGGGCAGGGGGGACACTGAAGCTTTCTTT

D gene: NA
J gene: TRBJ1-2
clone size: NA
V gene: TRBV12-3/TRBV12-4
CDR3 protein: CASSLGEGYTF
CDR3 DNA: TGTGCCAGCAGTTTAGGGGAGGGCTACACCTTC

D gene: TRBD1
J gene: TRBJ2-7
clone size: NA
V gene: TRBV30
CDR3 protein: CAWSTGQGRNEQYF
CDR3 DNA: TGTGCCTGGAGTACGGGACAGGGGAGAAACGAGCAGTACTTC

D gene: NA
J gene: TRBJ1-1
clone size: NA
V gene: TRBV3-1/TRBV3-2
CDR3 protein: CASSQDGPWTEAFF
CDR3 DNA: TGTGCCAGCAGCCAAGATGGGCCCTGGACTGAAGCTTTCTTT

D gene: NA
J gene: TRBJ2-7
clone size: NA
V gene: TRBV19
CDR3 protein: CASSILLGQTYEQYF
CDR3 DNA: TGTGCCAGTAGTATATTGCTGGGGCAGACCTACGAGCAGTACTTC

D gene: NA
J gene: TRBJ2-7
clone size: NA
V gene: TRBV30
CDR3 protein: CAWSAGFNYEQYF
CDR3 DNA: TGTGCCTGGAGTGCAGGTTTTAATTACGAGCAGTACTTC

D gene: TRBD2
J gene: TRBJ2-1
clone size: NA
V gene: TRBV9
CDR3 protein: CASSGGLAQYNEQFF
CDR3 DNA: TGTGCCAGCAGCGGCGGACTAGCCCAGTACAATGAGCAGTTCTTC

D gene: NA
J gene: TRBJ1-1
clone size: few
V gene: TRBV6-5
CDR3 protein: CASSYSTNTGTEAFF
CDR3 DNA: TGTGCCAGCAGTTACTCGACGAATACGGGCACTGAAGCTTTCTTT

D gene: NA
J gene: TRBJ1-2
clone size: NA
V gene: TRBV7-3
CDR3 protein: CASSLGGTDYGYTF
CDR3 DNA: TGTGCCAGCAGCTTAGGGGGGACGGACTATGGCTACACCTTC

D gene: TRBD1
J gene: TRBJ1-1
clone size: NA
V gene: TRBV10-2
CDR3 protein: CASSNRGQGGTEAFF
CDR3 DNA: TGCGCCAGCAGCAACAGGGGCCAGGGGGGCACTGAAGCTTTCTTT

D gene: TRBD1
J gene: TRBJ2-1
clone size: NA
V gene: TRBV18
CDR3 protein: CASRIGGGEQFF
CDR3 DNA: TGTGCCAGCCGAATAGGGGGCGGCGAGCAGTTCTTC

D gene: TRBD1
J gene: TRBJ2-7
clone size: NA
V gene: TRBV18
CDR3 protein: CASSPPGQGLGEQYF
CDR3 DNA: TGTGCCAGCTCACCACCCGGACAGGGCCTGGGGGAGCAGTACTTC

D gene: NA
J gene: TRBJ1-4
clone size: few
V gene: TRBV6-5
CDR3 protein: CASSPAGRGEKLFF
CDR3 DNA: TGTGCCAGCAGTCCAGCGGGGCGGGGGGAAAAACTGTTTTTT

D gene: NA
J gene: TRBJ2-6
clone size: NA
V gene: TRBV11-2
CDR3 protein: CASSRGSSGANVLTF
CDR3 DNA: TGTGCCAGCAGCCGGGGGTCCTCTGGGGCCAACGTCCTGACTTTC